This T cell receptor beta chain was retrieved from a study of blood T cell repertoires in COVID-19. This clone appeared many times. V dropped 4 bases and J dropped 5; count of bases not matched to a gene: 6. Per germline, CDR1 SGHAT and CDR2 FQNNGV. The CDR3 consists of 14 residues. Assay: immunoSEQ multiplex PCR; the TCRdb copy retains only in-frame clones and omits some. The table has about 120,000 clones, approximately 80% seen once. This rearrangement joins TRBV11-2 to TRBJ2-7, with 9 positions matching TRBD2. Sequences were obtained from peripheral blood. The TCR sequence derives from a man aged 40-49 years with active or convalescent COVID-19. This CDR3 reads CASSSLAGRNEQYF. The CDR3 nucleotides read TGTGCCAGCAGCTCCCTAGCGGGAAGGAACGAGCAGTACTTC.